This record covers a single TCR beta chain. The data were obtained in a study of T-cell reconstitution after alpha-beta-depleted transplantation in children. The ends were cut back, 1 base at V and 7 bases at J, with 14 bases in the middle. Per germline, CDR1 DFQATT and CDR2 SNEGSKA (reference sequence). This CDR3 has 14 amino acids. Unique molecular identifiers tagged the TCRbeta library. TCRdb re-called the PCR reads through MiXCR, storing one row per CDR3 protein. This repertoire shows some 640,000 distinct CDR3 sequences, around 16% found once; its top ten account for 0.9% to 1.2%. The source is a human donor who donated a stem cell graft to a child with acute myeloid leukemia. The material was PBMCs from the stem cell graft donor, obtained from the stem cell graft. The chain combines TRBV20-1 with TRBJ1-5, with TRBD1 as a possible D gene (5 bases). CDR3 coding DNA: TGCAGTGCTAGAGCAGGCGGGGGTCAACAGCCCCAGCATTTT. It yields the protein CSARAGGGQQPQHF.